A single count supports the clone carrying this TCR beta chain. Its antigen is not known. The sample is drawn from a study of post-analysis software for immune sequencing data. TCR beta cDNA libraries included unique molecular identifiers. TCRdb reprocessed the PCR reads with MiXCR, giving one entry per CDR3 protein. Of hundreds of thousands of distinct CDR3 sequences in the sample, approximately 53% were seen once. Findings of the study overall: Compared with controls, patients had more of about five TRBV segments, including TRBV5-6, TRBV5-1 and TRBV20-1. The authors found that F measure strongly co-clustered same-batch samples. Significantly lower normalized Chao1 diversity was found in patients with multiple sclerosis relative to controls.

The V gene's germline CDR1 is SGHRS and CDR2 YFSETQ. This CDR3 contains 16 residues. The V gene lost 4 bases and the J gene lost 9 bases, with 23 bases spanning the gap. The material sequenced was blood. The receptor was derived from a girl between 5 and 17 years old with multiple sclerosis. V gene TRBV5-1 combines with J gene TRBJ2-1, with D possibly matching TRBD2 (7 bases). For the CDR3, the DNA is TGCGCCAGCAGCAAACAAGTTTCGGGGGGCAGAGGTGAGCAGTTCTTC. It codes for CASSKQVSGGRGEQFF.